This TCR beta chain was documented in a study of blood T cell repertoires in COVID-19 (dated by TCRdb to about 2020). The study in broad terms: The collaborator samples originated in the United States, Italy and Spain and spanned the acute and convalescent phases of COVID-19. The dataset comprised deeply sampled blood TCRbeta repertoires from subjects exposed to, actively infected with, or recovered from COVID-19. The repertoires were made available in a free public database intended to serve as a resource for research on the immune response to SARS-CoV-2. HLA class I and class II types, where available, came from metadata supplied by the sample provider rather than from assay-based typing. The prospective study material was composed of cDNA or gDNA derived from T cells, B-cell-depleted T cells, or PBMCs. The samples were drawn from the first 160 participants of the ongoing ImmuneRACE study and from 950 to 1,500 subjects provided by 6 global collaborators. A de-identified subject ID, COVID-19 status, age in years and sex were almost always included in the sample metadata.

TCRbeta CDR3 regions were amplified from genomic DNA by means of the immunoSEQ Assay, a bias-controlled multiplex PCR. The authors' pipeline ran thus. Within the assay, amplification of reference gene primers was used to estimate how many nucleated cells each sample contained. To quantify the absolute abundance of each unique TCRbeta CDR3 rearrangement, sequence reads were collapsed and filtered. For each sample, productive Simpson clonality was calculated as the square root of Simpson's diversity index across productive rearrangements. In its TCRdb copy, this immuneACCESS table keeps in-frame sequences only and misses some clones. Where compared with another copy, unresolved V genes explain less than half of these, and the others have no known cause. That table supplies the V and J calls and clone size; D and trimming were determined from the DNA. The sample table shows about 260,000 clones, and over 65% are seen once. The ten largest clonotypes hold roughly 4.5% of the sample.

Broader findings and caveats from the paper: Clinical and demographic metadata were provided uncurated, with the amount varying by source and participant.

A note on this clone: It lacks a known antigen. No much larger clone is present one base from it, and per-base qualities are unavailable.

Reading the germline V gene gives CDR1 SGHRS and CDR2 YFSETQ. Between the V and J ends, shortened by 3 bases and 1 base respectively, the junction contains 11 bases. There are 15 amino acids in the CDR3, from cysteine to phenylalanine inclusive. Here the CDR3 DNA is all that survives: 45 bases in frame from base 1. A second Seattle source provided samples from volunteer blood donors who had recovered from COVID-19. Each collaborating institution followed its own protocols to collect whole blood in K2EDTA tubes. Collaborator samples were shipped for TCRbeta analysis as frozen whole blood, isolated PBMCs, or DNA extracted from either sample type.

The TCR was taken from a man in his sixties who had recovered from COVID-19. The sample comprised peripheral blood. The chain is made from TRBV5-1 and TRBJ1-3; the D gene is perhaps TRBD1, on 5 matching bases. The CDR3 amino acid sequence is: CASSWGLGSGNTIYF. DNA sequence: TGCGCCAGCAGCTGGGGACTTGGGTCTGGAAACACCATATATTTT.